This T cell receptor (beta chain) came from a study of CD8+ T cells in alopecia areata. From germline, CDR1 is SEHNR and CDR2 FQNEAQ (reference sequence). This CDR3 has 17 residues. The V gene end was trimmed by 5 bases and the J gene end by 5 bases; junction bases not matched to a gene: 17. From alopecia areata patients, lesional scalp punch biopsies and peripheral blood were collected. RNA was isolated and reverse transcribed to cDNA, the sequencing template. Data came from immunoSEQ multiplex PCR; TCRdb stores just in-frame clones and leaves some out. In the table there are 70,000 to 95,000 clones, 51% of which are singletons.

The chain uses TRBV7-9 and TRBJ2-5; 7 bases align to TRBD1. This receptor was taken from a human donor with alopecia areata. Specimen: NKG2D-high CD8+ T cells sorted from blood. The chain's CDR3 is CASSHPAAGQDRETQYF. CDR3 DNA: TGTGCCAGCAGCCATCCAGCAGCAGGACAGGACCGGGAGACCCAGTACTTC.